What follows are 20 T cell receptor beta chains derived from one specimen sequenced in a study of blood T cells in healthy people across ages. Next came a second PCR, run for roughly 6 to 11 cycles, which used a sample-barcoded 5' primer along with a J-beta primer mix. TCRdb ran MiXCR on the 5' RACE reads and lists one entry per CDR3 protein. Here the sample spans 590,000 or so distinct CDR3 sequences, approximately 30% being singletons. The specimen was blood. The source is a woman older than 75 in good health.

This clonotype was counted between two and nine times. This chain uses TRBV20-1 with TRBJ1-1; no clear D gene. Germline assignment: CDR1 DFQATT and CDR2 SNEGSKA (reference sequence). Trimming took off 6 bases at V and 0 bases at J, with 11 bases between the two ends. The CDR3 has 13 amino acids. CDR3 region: CSAPWEVNTEAFF. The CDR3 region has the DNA TGCAGTGCCCCCTGGGAGGTGAACACTGAAGCTTTCTTT.

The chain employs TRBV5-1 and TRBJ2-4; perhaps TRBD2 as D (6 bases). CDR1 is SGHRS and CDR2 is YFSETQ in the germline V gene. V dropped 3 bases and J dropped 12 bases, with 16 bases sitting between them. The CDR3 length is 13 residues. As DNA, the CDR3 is TGCGCCAGCAGCTCTCAAGGACTATTCGGTCAGTACTTC. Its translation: CASSSQGLFGQYF.

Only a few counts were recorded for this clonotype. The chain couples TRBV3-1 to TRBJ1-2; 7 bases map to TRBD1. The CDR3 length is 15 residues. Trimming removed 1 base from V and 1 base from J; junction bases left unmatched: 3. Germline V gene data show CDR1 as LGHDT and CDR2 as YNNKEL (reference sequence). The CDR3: CASSQAGTVNYGYTF. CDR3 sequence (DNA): TGTGCCAGCAGCCAAGCAGGGACAGTTAACTATGGCTACACCTTC.

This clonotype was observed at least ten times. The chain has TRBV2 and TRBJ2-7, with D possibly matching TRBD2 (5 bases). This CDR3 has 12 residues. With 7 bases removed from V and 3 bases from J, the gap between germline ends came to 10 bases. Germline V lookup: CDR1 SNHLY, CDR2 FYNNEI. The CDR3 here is CASNREGYEQYF. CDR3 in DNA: TGTGCCAGCAATCGAGAGGGCTACGAGCAGTACTTC.

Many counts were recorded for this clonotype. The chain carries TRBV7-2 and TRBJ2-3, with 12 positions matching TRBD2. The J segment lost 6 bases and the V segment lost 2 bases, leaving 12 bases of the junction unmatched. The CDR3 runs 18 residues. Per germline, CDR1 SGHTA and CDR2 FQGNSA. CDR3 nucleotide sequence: TGTGCCAGCAGCTTATATGCTGGACTAGCGGGGCCTTGGGATACGCAGTATTTT. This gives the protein CASSLYAGLAGPWDTQYF.

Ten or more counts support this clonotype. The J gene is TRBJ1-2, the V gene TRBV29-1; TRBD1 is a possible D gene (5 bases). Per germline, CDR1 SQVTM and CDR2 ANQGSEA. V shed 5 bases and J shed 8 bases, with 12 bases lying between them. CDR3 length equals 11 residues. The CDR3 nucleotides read TGCAGCGTTCTGAGGGACCGGGGCTACACCTTC. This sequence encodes CSVLRDRGYTF.

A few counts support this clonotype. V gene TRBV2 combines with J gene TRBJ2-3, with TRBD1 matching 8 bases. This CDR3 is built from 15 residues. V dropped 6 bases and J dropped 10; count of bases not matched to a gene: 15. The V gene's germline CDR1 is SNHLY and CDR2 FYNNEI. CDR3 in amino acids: CASRAGTGQCRAQYF. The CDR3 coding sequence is TGTGCCAGCAGGGCCGGGACAGGCCAGTGCAGAGCGCAGTATTTT.

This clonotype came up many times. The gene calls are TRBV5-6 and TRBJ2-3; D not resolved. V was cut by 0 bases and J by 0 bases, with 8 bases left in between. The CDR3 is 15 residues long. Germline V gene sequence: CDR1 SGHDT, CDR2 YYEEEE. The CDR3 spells CASSLATASTDTQYF. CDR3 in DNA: TGTGCCAGCAGCTTGGCCACCGCTAGCACAGATACGCAGTATTTT.

The CDR3 region is CASSQVISSGGWTDTQYF. The CDR3, as DNA: TGCGCCAGCAGCCAAGTTATTTCTAGCGGGGGGTGGACAGATACGCAGTATTTT. V is TRBV4-1 and J is TRBJ2-3; 11 bases agree with TRBD2. Germline V CDR1 and CDR2: MGHRA, YSYEKL. Trimming at V came to 1 base and at J to 3 bases, leaving 9 bases not matched to a gene. This CDR3 is 18 amino acids long.

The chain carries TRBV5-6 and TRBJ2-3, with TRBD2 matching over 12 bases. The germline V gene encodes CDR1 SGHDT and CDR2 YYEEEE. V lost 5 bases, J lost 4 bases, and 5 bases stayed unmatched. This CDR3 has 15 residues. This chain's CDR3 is CASRLGLAGADTQYF. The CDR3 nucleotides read TGTGCCAGCAGGCTGGGACTAGCGGGTGCAGATACGCAGTATTTT.

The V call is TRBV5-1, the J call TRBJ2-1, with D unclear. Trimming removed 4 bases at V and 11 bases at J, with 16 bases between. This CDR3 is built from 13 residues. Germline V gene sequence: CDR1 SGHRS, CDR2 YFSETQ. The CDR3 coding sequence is TGCGCCAGCAGCAGCGAGGACGTGGGGAAGCAGTTCTTC. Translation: CASSSEDVGKQFF.

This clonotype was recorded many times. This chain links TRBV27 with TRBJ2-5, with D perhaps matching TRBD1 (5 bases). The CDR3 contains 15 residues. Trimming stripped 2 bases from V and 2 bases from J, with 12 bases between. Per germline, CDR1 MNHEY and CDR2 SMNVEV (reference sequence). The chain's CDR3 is CASSLRQGQQETQYF. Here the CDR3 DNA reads TGTGCCAGCAGTTTAAGGCAGGGCCAACAAGAGACCCAGTACTTC.

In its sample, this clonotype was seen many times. The CDR3 bases are TGCGCCAGCAGCTCGTCACTAGCGGGGAAGAACAATGAGCAGTTCTTC. Translation gives CASSSSLAGKNNEQFF. The chain is built from TRBV5-1 and TRBJ2-1; 10 positions match TRBD2. CDR1 is SGHRS, CDR2 YFSETQ, per germline. V lost 3 bases and J lost 5; bases outside the gene matches: 8. The CDR3 is made up of 16 amino acids.

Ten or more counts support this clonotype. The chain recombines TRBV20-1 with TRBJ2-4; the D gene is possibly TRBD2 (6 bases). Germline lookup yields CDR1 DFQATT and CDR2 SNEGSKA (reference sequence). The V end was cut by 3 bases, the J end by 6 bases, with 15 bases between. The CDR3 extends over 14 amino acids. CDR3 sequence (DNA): TGCAGTGCTAGCCCCGCGGCGGGGCTAAACATTCAGTACTTC. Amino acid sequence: CSASPAAGLNIQYF.

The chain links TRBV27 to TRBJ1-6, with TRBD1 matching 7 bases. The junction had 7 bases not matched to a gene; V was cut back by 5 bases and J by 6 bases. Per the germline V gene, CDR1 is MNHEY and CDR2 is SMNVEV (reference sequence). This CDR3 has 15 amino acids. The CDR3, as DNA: TGTGCCAGCAGTATCAGGGGGGTCTTTAATTCACCCCTCCACTTT. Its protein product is CASSIRGVFNSPLHF.

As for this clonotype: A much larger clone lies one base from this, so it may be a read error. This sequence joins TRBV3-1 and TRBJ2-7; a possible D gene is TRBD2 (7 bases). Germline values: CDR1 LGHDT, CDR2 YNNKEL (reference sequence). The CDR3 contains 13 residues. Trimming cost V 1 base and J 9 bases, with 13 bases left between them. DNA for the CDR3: TGTGCCAGCAGCCAAGTAGGGGGGGTCGTGCAGTACTTC. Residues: CASSQVGGVVQYF.

DNA of the CDR3: TGCAGCGCGAGGGGACAGTGGAATGAGCAGTTCTTC. Protein: CSARGQWNEQFF. The genes are TRBV29-1 and TRBJ2-1; 7 bases align to TRBD1. There are 12 residues in the CDR3. Germline CDR1 reads SQVTM; CDR2 reads ANQGSEA. V lost 7 bases to trimming and J lost 7 bases; unmatched junction nucleotides: 7.

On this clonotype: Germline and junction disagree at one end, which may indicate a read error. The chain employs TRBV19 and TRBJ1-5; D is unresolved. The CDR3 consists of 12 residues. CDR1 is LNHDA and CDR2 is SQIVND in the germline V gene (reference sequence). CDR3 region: CASTGVHQPRHF. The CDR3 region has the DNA TGTGCCAGTACGGGCGTCCATCAGCCCCGGCATTTT.

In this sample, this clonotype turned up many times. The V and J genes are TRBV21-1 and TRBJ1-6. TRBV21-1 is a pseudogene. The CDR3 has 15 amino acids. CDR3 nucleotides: TGTGCCAGCAGCAACGACTCCGAAGGGAATTCACCCCTCCACTTT. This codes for CASSNDSEGNSPLHF.

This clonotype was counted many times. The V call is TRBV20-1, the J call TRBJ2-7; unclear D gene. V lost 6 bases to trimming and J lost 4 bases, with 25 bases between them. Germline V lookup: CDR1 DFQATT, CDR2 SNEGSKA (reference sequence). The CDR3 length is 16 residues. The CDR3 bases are TGCAGTGCCAGGACCCTAGGCGGCAGTAGCTATTACGAGCAGTACTTC. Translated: CSARTLGGSSYYEQYF.